This entry features one T cell receptor (beta chain) sequence. This specimen belongs to a study of control samples from healthy donors and cancer patients. The germline gives CDR1 SGHRS, CDR2 YFSETQ. This CDR3 region has 16 residues. Germline trimming cut 3 bases from V and 1 base from J; bases unmatched to any gene: 6. Sequenced by immunoSEQ multiplex PCR; TCRdb stores in-frame clones only, minus some. Of over 100,000 clones listed, 80% to 95% are singletons. The TCR comes from a man aged 40-49 years in good health. The source material was blood. The V gene is TRBV5-1, the J gene TRBJ1-1, with 10 nucleotides matching TRBD1. The CDR3 spells CASSYRTGGRNTEAFF. CDR3 sequence (DNA): TGCGCCAGCAGCTACCGGACAGGGGGTAGGAACACTGAAGCTTTCTTT. Filled out from reference TRBV5-1 and TRBJ1-1, the complete variable domain reads KAGVTQTPRYLIKTRGQQVTLSCSPISGHRSVSWYQQTPGQGLQFLFEYFSETQRNKGNFPGRFSGRQFSNSRSEMNVSTLELGDSALYLCASSYRTGGRNTEAFFGQGTRLTVV.